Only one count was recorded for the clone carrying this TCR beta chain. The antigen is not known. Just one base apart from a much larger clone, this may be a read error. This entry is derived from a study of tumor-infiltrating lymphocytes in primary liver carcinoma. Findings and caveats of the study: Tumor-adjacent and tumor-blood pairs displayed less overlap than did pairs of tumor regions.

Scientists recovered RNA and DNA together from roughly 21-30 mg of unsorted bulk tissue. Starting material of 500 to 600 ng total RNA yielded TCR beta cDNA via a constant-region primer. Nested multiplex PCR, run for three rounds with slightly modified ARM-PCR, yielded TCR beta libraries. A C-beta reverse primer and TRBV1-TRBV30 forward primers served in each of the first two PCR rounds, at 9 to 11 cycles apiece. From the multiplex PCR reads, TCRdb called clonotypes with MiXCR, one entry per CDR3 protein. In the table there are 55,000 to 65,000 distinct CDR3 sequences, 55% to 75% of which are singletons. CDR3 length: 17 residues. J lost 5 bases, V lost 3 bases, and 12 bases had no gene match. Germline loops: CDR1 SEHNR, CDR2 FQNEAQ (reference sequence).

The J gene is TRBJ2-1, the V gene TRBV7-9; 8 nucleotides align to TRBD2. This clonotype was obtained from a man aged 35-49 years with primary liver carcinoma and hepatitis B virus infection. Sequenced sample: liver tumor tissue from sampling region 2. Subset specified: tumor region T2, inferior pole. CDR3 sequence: CASSFSWAHGGDNEQFF. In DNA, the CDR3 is TGTGCCAGCAGCTTTTCCTGGGCTCACGGGGGGGACAATGAGCAGTTCTTC.